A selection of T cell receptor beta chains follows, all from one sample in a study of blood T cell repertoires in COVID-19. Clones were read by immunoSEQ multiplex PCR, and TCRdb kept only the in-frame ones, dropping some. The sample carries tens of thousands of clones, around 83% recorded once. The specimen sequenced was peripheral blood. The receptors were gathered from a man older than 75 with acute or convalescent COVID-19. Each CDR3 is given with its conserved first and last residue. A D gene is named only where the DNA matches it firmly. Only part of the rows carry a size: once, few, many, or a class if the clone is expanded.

CDR3: CASSLLPRSLDTQYF
DNA: TGTGCCAGCAGCTTACTTCCTAGATCTTTAGATACGCAGTATTTT
J: TRBJ2-3
size: -
D: -
V: TRBV11-2

CDR3: CASSTLAGGQETQYF
DNA: TGTGCCAGTAGCACACTAGCGGGCGGGCAAGAGACCCAGTACTTC
J: TRBJ2-5
size: -
D: TRBD2
V: TRBV19

CDR3: CASSFHYRDGYTF
DNA: TGTGCCAGCAGTTTCCATTACAGGGATGGCTACACCTTC
J: TRBJ1-2
size: -
D: -
V: TRBV6-5

CDR3: CASSRGGAGGELFF
DNA: TGTGCCAGCAGCCGCGGGGGGGCCGGCGGGGAGCTGTTTTTT
J: TRBJ2-2
size: -
D: TRBD2
V: TRBV28

CDR3: CASSKRQGLAGYYEQYF
DNA: TGTGCCAGCAGCAAGAGACAAGGACTAGCGGGTTACTACGAGCAGTACTTC
J: TRBJ2-7
size: -
D: TRBD2
V: TRBV9

CDR3: CASSQYARAVGMGYGYTF
DNA: TGTGCCAGCAGCCAATACGCCAGGGCGGTAGGAATGGGCTATGGCTACACCTTC
J: TRBJ1-2
size: -
D: -
V: TRBV3-1/TRBV3-2

CDR3: CASSLTRNTEAFF
DNA: TGTGCCAGCAGCCTAACTAGGAACACTGAAGCTTTCTTT
J: TRBJ1-1
size: -
D: -
V: TRBV5-4

CDR3: CASSLSGFGNQPQHF
DNA: TGTGCCAGCAGTTTATCAGGGTTCGGCAATCAGCCCCAGCATTTT
J: TRBJ1-5
size: -
D: -
V: TRBV28

CDR3: CASSRTGSNTGELFF
DNA: TGTGCCAGCAGCAGAACAGGGTCCAACACCGGGGAGCTGTTTTTT
J: TRBJ2-2
size: once
D: -
V: TRBV7-8

CDR3: CASSPRLAGGQGTQYF
DNA: TGTGCCAGCAGCCCAAGACTAGCGGGGGGGCAAGGTACGCAGTATTTT
J: TRBJ2-3
size: -
D: TRBD2
V: TRBV7-3

CDR3: CASSLETSGRFNNEQFF
DNA: TGCGCCAGCAGCTTGGAGACTAGCGGGAGGTTTAACAATGAGCAGTTCTTC
J: TRBJ2-1
size: -
D: TRBD2
V: TRBV5-1

CDR3: CASASGRNSYEQYF
DNA: TGTGCCAGCGCGTCAGGGAGGAACTCCTACGAGCAGTACTTC
J: TRBJ2-7
size: once
D: -
V: TRBV28

CDR3: CASSHILGQASYEQYF
DNA: TGTGCCAGCAGCCACATCCTGGGACAGGCCTCCTACGAGCAGTACTTC
J: TRBJ2-7
size: -
D: TRBD1
V: TRBV7-2

CDR3: CAIRGTEGSTEAFF
DNA: TGTGCCATCAGGGGGACAGAGGGGAGCACTGAAGCTTTCTTT
J: TRBJ1-1
size: -
D: TRBD1
V: TRBV10-3

CDR3: CASSRLDWNTGELFF
DNA: TGTGCCAGCAGCCGCCTAGACTGGAACACCGGGGAGCTGTTTTTT
J: TRBJ2-2
size: -
D: -
V: TRBV27

CDR3: CASSLGLKDSRYNSPLHF
DNA: TGCGCCAGCAGTTTGGGCCTTAAAGACTCCCGCTATAATTCACCCCTCCACTTT
J: TRBJ1-6
size: -
D: -
V: TRBV5-1

CDR3: CASMQGQGFNEQYF
DNA: TGTGCCAGCATGCAGGGACAGGGGTTTAACGAGCAGTACTTC
J: TRBJ2-7
size: few
D: TRBD1
V: TRBV2

CDR3: CASRTDYGYTF
DNA: TGTGCCAGCAGGACAGACTATGGCTACACCTTC
J: TRBJ1-2
size: -
D: -
V: TRBV28

CDR3: CASSPPRGQGNYEQYF
DNA: TGTGCCAGCAGCCCCCCGCGAGGACAGGGTAATTACGAGCAGTACTTC
J: TRBJ2-7
size: -
D: TRBD1
V: TRBV4-2

CDR3: CATSDWTGVTSGRPYNEQFF
DNA: TGTGCCACCAGTGATTGGACAGGGGTAACTAGCGGGAGGCCTTACAATGAGCAGTTCTTC
J: TRBJ2-1
size: -
D: TRBD2
V: TRBV24-1

CDR3: CASSTRQALGQPQHF
DNA: TGTGCCAGCAGTACCCGACAGGCCCTGGGGCAGCCCCAGCATTTT
J: TRBJ1-5
size: -
D: -
V: TRBV28

CDR3: CASSHPLGRGGSSGYTF
DNA: TGCGCCAGCAGCCATCCTTTGGGGCGGGGAGGATCGAGTGGCTACACCTTC
J: TRBJ1-2
size: -
D: -
V: TRBV4-3

CDR3: CASSQDLTRGYTF
DNA: TGTGCCAGCAGCCAAGATTTAACTCGTGGCTACACCTTC
J: TRBJ1-2
size: -
D: -
V: TRBV14

CDR3: CASSVERDTHFPDGYTF
DNA: TGTGCCAGCAGCGTAGAAAGGGACACACACTTTCCAGATGGCTACACCTTC
J: TRBJ1-2
size: -
D: -
V: TRBV9

CDR3: CASSPYQGAGQPQHF
DNA: TGTGCCAGCAGCCCGTACCAGGGGGCGGGTCAGCCCCAGCATTTT
J: TRBJ1-5
size: -
D: TRBD1
V: TRBV7-2

CDR3: CASSWRTGANYGYTF
DNA: TGTGCCAGCAGCTGGAGGACGGGAGCTAACTATGGCTACACCTTC
J: TRBJ1-2
size: -
D: -
V: TRBV27

CDR3: CASSLAGRGTGELFF
DNA: TGTGCCAGCAGCTTAGCGGGCAGGGGGACCGGGGAGCTGTTTTTT
J: TRBJ2-2
size: -
D: TRBD1
V: TRBV7-8

CDR3: CATSEPGTGDTGELFF
DNA: TGTGCCACCAGTGAGCCCGGGACAGGGGACACCGGGGAGCTGTTTTTT
J: TRBJ2-2
size: once
D: TRBD1
V: TRBV24-1

CDR3: CASSPRRGAGYQPQHF
DNA: TGTGCCAGCAGTCCCCGCCGGGGGGCAGGTTATCAGCCCCAGCATTTT
J: TRBJ1-5
size: once
D: -
V: TRBV27

CDR3: CDTGTPSNQPQHF
DNA: TGTGACACAGGGACACCAAGCAATCAGCCCCAGCATTTT
J: TRBJ1-5
size: -
D: -
V: TRBV21-1

CDR3: CASSRERDTTNEKLFF
DNA: TGCGCCAGCAGCCGAGAAAGGGACACAACTAATGAAAAACTGTTTTTT
J: TRBJ1-4
size: -
D: -
V: TRBV4-3

CDR3: CASSIWQGNYNEQFF
DNA: TGTGCCAGTAGTATTTGGCAGGGGAATTACAATGAGCAGTTCTTC
J: TRBJ2-1
size: -
D: -
V: TRBV19

CDR3: CASSFPETYEQYF
DNA: TGTGCCAGCAGTTTCCCAGAAACCTACGAGCAGTACTTC
J: TRBJ2-7
size: -
D: -
V: TRBV28

CDR3: CASSSRVMHGYTF
DNA: TGTGCCAGCAGTAGCAGGGTAATGCATGGCTACACCTTC
J: TRBJ1-2
size: -
D: -
V: TRBV27

CDR3: CASSEAHVGANTGELFF
DNA: TGTGCCAGCAGCGAAGCTCACGTGGGGGCCAACACCGGGGAGCTGTTTTTT
J: TRBJ2-2
size: once
D: -
V: TRBV9

CDR3: CASTLIRTGGETQYF
DNA: TGTGCCAGCACCCTAATCCGGACAGGGGGAGAGACCCAGTACTTC
J: TRBJ2-5
size: -
D: TRBD1
V: TRBV6-5

CDR3: CASRRDTEAFF
DNA: TGTGCCTCCCGGCGGGACACTGAAGCTTTCTTT
J: TRBJ1-1
size: -
D: -
V: TRBV19

CDR3: CASSFSGGLYEQYF
DNA: TGTGCCAGCAGCTTTAGCGGGGGGCTTTACGAGCAGTACTTC
J: TRBJ2-7
size: -
D: TRBD2
V: TRBV7-2

CDR3: CASSYPNPGTSGGALTDTQYF
DNA: TGTGCCAGCAGTTACCCAAACCCCGGGACTAGCGGGGGGGCCTTGACAGATACGCAGTATTTT
J: TRBJ2-3
size: -
D: TRBD2
V: TRBV6-2/TRBV6-3

CDR3: CASSIGQAGETQYF
DNA: TGTGCCAGTAGTATAGGACAGGCGGGAGAGACCCAGTACTTC
J: TRBJ2-5
size: -
D: -
V: TRBV19

CDR3: CASQRGGSTDTQYF
DNA: TGTGCCAGTCAGCGGGGCGGGAGCACAGATACGCAGTATTTT
J: TRBJ2-3
size: -
D: TRBD2
V: TRBV19